The T cell receptor (beta chain) under discussion was sequenced for a study of technical replicates of blood from several donors. This clone was counted a single time. This CDR3 region has 16 residues. J gave up 4 bases and V 7 bases, and 15 bases lay outside the gene matches. Per germline, CDR1 LNHDA and CDR2 SQIVND (reference sequence). The repertoire was sequenced with immunoSEQ multiplex PCR; TCRdb's copy has only in-frame clones and lacks some. This sample has about 75,000 clones; 95% to 98% occur once, and the top ten carry around 0.18%. This sequence was found in a human donor in good health. The specimen was T cells isolated from PBMCs. The chain couples TRBV19 to TRBJ1-2; 7 bases are shared with TRBD1. The CDR3 is CASNPTLGQLIYGYTF. The DNA for the CDR3 is TGTGCCAGTAATCCCACATTGGGACAGCTGATCTATGGCTACACCTTC.